The next 27 T cell receptor beta chains were all read from a single sample in a study of control samples from healthy donors and cancer patients. Only in-frame clones appear in the TCRdb table, and some are missing; sequencing was by immunoSEQ multiplex PCR. The repertoire holds approximately 120,000 clones, with around nine tenths as singletons. What was sequenced was blood. These receptors were obtained from a woman between 50 and 59 years old in good health.

This chain joins TRBV6-6 and TRBJ2-7; possible D gene TRBD1, 8 bases. V shed 5 bases and J shed 7 bases, with 12 bases lying between them. The CDR3 runs 12 residues. The germline gives CDR1 MNHNY, CDR2 SVGAGI (reference sequence). The CDR3 sequence is CASSQQGGEQYV. The DNA for the CDR3 is TGTGCCAGCAGTCAACAGGGGGGGGAGCAGTACGTC.

The CDR3 sequence: CASSQAPGSYGDTEAFF. The CDR3, as DNA: TGCGCCAGCAGCCAGGCCCCGGGGTCCTACGGGGACACTGAAGCTTTCTTT. The rearrangement links TRBV4-1 to TRBJ1-1; D is undetermined. The CDR3 sequence is 17 residues long. From germline, CDR1 is MGHRA and CDR2 YSYEKL. V was shortened by 3 bases and J by 3 bases, with 20 bases between the two germline ends.

The V call is TRBV5-1, the J call TRBJ1-6, with a possible D match to TRBD1 (6 bases). The germline gives CDR1 SGHRS, CDR2 YFSETQ. The CDR3 consists of 13 residues. The ends were cut back, 7 bases at V and 5 bases at J, with 10 bases in the middle. The CDR3 DNA follows: TGCGCCAGCCAAAGACAGGATAATTCACCCCTCCACTTT. The encoded protein is CASQRQDNSPLHF.

The J gene is TRBJ1-6, the V gene TRBV19, with D tentatively TRBD1 (5 bases). V gave up 5 bases and J gave up 0 bases, with 11 bases separating them. The CDR3 totals 16 residues. In germline, CDR1 is LNHDA, CDR2 SQIVND (reference sequence). The CDR3 region is CASSDSPSSYNSPLHF. The CDR3 nucleotides read TGTGCCAGTAGTGACAGTCCGAGCTCCTATAATTCACCCCTCCACTTT.

The CDR3 protein is CAWNKQSTDTQYF. The CDR3 DNA follows: TGTGCCTGGAATAAGCAAAGCACAGATACGCAGTATTTT. The rearrangement links TRBV30 to TRBJ2-3; D gene uncertain. V was shortened by 4 bases and J by 0 bases, with 8 bases between the two germline ends. CDR3 size: 13 residues. Per the germline V gene, CDR1 is GTSNPN and CDR2 is SVGIG (reference sequence).

The genes are TRBV7-9 and TRBJ1-2, with D perhaps matching TRBD1 (6 bases). The length of the CDR3 is 15 residues. The germline CDR1 and CDR2 sequences are SEHNR and FQNEAQ (reference sequence). The germline V and J ends were trimmed by 1 base and 8 bases, with 17 bases remaining between them. CDR3 protein: CASSLDGPRGGGYTF. CDR3 DNA: TGTGCCAGCAGCTTAGATGGGCCCAGGGGAGGAGGCTACACCTTC.

This rearrangement joins TRBV4-3 to TRBJ2-1; TRBD2 agrees at 11 bases. After removal of 0 bases from V and 4 bases from J, the junction contained 5 bases not matched to a gene. Germline loops: CDR1 LGHNA, CDR2 YSLEER. The CDR3 totals 17 residues. The DNA for the CDR3 is TGCGCCAGCAGCCAAGAGGGTAGCGGGAGGGTTTACAATGAGCAGTTCTTC. It translates to CASSQEGSGRVYNEQFF.

V usage is TRBV9 and J usage is TRBJ2-4, with no clear D. From germline, CDR1 is SGDLS and CDR2 YYNGEE. Trimming took 4 bases from V and 0 from J, leaving 14 bases between them. CDR3 length: 16 amino acids. The CDR3 nucleotides are TGTGCCAGCAGCCCACGTTTCCCACCAGCCAAAAACATTCAGTACTTC. Its translation is CASSPRFPPAKNIQYF.

The J gene is TRBJ2-7, the V gene TRBV29-1; TRBD2 might be the D (6 bases). CDR1 and CDR2 (germline): SQVTM, ANQGSEA. This CDR3 region has 12 residues. V was trimmed by 7 bases and J by 0 bases, leaving 10 bases between them. CDR3 amino acids: CSAGDSSYEQYV. The DNA for the CDR3 is TGCAGCGCTGGGGACTCCTCCTACGAGCAGTACGTC.

The genes are TRBV6-5 and TRBJ1-1; D unclear. This CDR3 contains 13 residues. Germline V gene sequence: CDR1 MNHEY, CDR2 SVGAGI. V was clipped by 0 bases and J by 8 bases, with 10 bases between them. The CDR3 DNA reads as TGTGCCAGCAGTTACTCGATGGCAGCAGAAGCTTTCTTT. As protein: CASSYSMAAEAFF.

The J gene is TRBJ2-1, the V gene TRBV6-2 or TRBV6-3, with D possibly matching TRBD1 (5 bases). CDR1 is MNHEY, CDR2 SVGEGT, per germline. The CDR3 totals 18 residues. The V end was cut by 0 bases, the J end by 2 bases, with 17 bases between. The CDR3 sequence is CASSYSGWGYVTYNEQFF. CDR3 bases: TGTGCCAGCAGTTACTCTGGTTGGGGCTACGTAACCTACAATGAGCAGTTCTTC.

The chain is built from TRBV10-2 and TRBJ1-5; a weak D match, TRBD1 (5 bases). The CDR3 contains 15 residues. Germline assignment: CDR1 WSHSY and CDR2 SAAADI. Between the trimmed V and J ends, which lost 10 bases and 0 bases, there was a span of 16 bases. The CDR3 DNA reads TGCGCCACCGGGGGGGAACCGAGTAGCAATCAGCCCCAGCATTTT. It translates to CATGGEPSSNQPQHF.

The chain recombines TRBV7-9 with TRBJ1-3; D remains ambiguous. This CDR3 region has 11 residues. The V end lost 5 bases, the J end lost 5 bases, and 4 bases lay between the germline ends. Germline CDR1 reads SEHNR; CDR2 reads FQNEAQ (reference sequence). CDR3: CASSPRNTIYF. For the CDR3, the DNA is TGTGCCAGCAGCCCGAGAAACACCATATATTTT. The entire variable domain, with the rest obtained from reference TRBV7-9 and TRBJ1-3, is as follows: DTGVSQNPRHKITKRGQNVTFRCDPISEHNRLYWYRQTLGQGPEFLTYFQNEAQLEKSRLLSDRFSAERPKGSFSTLEIQRTEQGDSAMYLCASSPRNTIYFGEGSWLTVV.

The rearrangement joins TRBV18 to TRBJ2-5, with D perhaps TRBD1 (8 bases). V lost 1 base to trimming and J lost 5 bases, with 14 bases between them. There are 15 residues in the CDR3. Germline V gene data show CDR1 as KGHSH and CDR2 as LQKENI. CDR3 region: CASSPLGQGGETQYF. CDR3 nucleotide sequence: TGTGCCAGCTCACCACTTGGACAGGGAGGGGAGACCCAGTACTTC.

This chain links TRBV5-4 with TRBJ1-2; D perhaps matches TRBD1 (6 bases). With 0 bases removed from V and 8 bases from J, the gap between germline ends came to 11 bases. This CDR3 contains 13 residues. The germline CDR1 and CDR2 sequences are SGHNT and YYREEE (reference sequence). The DNA for the CDR3 is TGTGCCAGCAGCTTGGACAGGGAGCGGGGCTACACCTTC. Its translation is CASSLDRERGYTF.

This clone was seen only once. This chain links TRBV5-1 with TRBJ2-7; D is ambiguous. CDR1 and CDR2 (germline): SGHRS, YFSETQ. The CDR3 loop spans 15 amino acids. Trimming cost V 4 bases and J 2 bases, with 16 bases left between them. The CDR3 loop is CASSLGQGHPYEQYV. The CDR3 nucleotides are TGCGCCAGCAGCCTGGGCCAAGGGCATCCCTACGAGCAGTACGTC.

The chain employs TRBV19 and TRBJ1-1; D is possibly TRBD1 (5 bases). Trimming took off 3 bases at V and 0 bases at J, with 8 bases between the two ends. The length of the CDR3 is 14 residues. Per germline, CDR1 LNHDA and CDR2 SQIVND (reference sequence). CDR3 loop: CASSMPGLNTEAFF. CDR3 bases: TGTGCCAGTAGTATGCCAGGGTTGAACACTGAAGCTTTCTTT.

The CDR3 region is CASGRISSYNEQFF. In nucleotides, the CDR3 is TGTGCCAGCGGGAGGATTAGCTCCTACAATGAGCAGTTCTTC. J is TRBJ2-1 and V is TRBV6-5; D is perhaps TRBD2 (6 bases). This CDR3 is 14 amino acids long. V lost 8 bases and J lost 0, with 11 bases in between. Germline V gene lookup returns CDR1 MNHEY and CDR2 SVGAGI.

The chain has TRBV7-9 and TRBJ2-3; 11 nucleotides line up with TRBD2. CDR1 and CDR2 (germline): SEHNR, FQNEAQ (reference sequence). V trimming: 5 bases; J trimming: 0 bases; junction bases outside the gene matches: 10. The CDR3 length is 18 residues. DNA for the CDR3: TGTGCCAGCAGCCAACTAGCGGGAGCGACGCTCAGCACAGATACGCAGTATTTT. Translation: CASSQLAGATLSTDTQYF.

The rearrangement joins TRBV18 to TRBJ2-7; tentative D call: TRBD2 (6 bases). The CDR3 consists of 13 residues. V lost 4 bases, J lost 5 bases, and 12 bases lay in between. The V gene's germline CDR1 is KGHSH and CDR2 LQKENI. The DNA of the CDR3 is TGTGCCAGCTCACGAGGAGGGTCCAACGAGCAGTACTTC. Translating gives CASSRGGSNEQYF.

The chain combines TRBV12-3 or TRBV12-4 with TRBJ1-5; D is unclear. V was cut by 1 base and J by 5 bases, with 6 bases left in between. The CDR3 sequence is 13 residues long. CDR3 bases: TGTGCCAGCAGTTTAGGTCCGGATCAGCCCCAGCATTTT. It encodes CASSLGPDQPQHF.

This chain connects TRBV7-2 to TRBJ1-1; no clear D gene. CDR1 SGHTA and CDR2 FQGNSA come from the germline V gene. V dropped 3 bases and J dropped 11 bases, with 16 bases sitting between them. This CDR3 comprises 13 residues. The CDR3, as DNA: TGTGCCAGCAGCTTTAGTTCAGGAGAGTCGGCTTTCTTT. It codes for CASSFSSGESAFF.

This clone appeared once. This chain joins TRBV30 and TRBJ2-7; D possibly matches TRBD1 or TRBD2 (5 bases each). Trimming cost V 4 bases and J 4 bases, with 14 bases left between them. From germline, CDR1 is GTSNPN and CDR2 SVGIG (reference sequence). The CDR3 runs 13 residues. For the CDR3, the DNA is TGTGCCTGGACTAGAGGGGTGCGGTACGAGCAGTACTTC. Residues: CAWTRGVRYEQYF.

This clone appeared a single time. This chain links TRBV7-2 with TRBJ2-2; D unclear. CDR1 is SGHTA and CDR2 is FQGNSA in the germline V gene. This CDR3 has 14 amino acids. V gave up 1 base and J gave up 2 bases, with 5 bases separating them. This CDR3 reads CASSLVANTGELFF. In DNA, the CDR3 is TGTGCCAGCAGCTTAGTGGCCAACACCGGGGAGCTGTTTTTT.

This clone was found once. The chain carries TRBV5-1 and TRBJ2-7, with unresolved D. The V and J ends lost 3 bases and 2 bases respectively, with 12 bases between them. There are 14 residues in the CDR3. Germline CDR1 and CDR2: SGHRS and YFSETQ. This CDR3 is CASSSADGTYEQYF. The CDR3 DNA reads as TGCGCCAGCAGCTCTGCGGACGGAACCTACGAGCAGTACTTC.

The chain combines TRBV10-3 with TRBJ2-1; the match to TRBD2 covers 10 bases. Germline CDR1 ENHRY, CDR2 SYGVKD. The V gene end was trimmed by 9 bases and the J gene end by 5 bases; junction bases not matched to a gene: 4. The CDR3 is 13 residues long. CDR3 nucleotides: TGTGCCATTGCTAGCGGGAGTAACAATGAGCAGTTCTTC. Amino acid sequence: CAIASGSNNEQFF.

V gene TRBV18 combines with J gene TRBJ1-5; D possibly corresponds to TRBD1 (6 bases). The CDR3 extends over 15 amino acids. Per germline, CDR1 KGHSH and CDR2 LQKENI. V was pared by 2 bases and J by 9 bases, with 17 bases between. The CDR3 protein is CASSPRRTAEAPQHF. The CDR3 nucleotides read TGTGCCAGCTCACCAAGAAGGACAGCTGAGGCGCCCCAGCATTTT.